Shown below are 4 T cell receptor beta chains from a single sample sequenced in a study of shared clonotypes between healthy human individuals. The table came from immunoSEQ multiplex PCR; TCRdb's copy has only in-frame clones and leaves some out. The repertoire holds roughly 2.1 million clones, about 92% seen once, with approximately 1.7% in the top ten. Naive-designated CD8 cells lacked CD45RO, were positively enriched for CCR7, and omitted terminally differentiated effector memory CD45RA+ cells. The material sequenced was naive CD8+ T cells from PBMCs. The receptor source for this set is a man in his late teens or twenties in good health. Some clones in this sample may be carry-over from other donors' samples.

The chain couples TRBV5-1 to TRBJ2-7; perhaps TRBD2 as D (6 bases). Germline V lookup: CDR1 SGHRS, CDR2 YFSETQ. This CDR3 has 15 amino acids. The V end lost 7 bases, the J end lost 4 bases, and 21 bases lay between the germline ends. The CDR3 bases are TGCGCCAGCTCGTTTACCCCGGGACTCCAGTACGAGCAGTACTTC. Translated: CASSFTPGLQYEQYF. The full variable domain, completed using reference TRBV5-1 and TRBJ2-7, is KAGVTQTPRYLIKTRGQQVTLSCSPISGHRSVSWYQQTPGQGLQFLFEYFSETQRNKGNFPGRFSGRQFSNSRSEMNVSTLELGDSALYLCASSFTPGLQYEQYFGPGTRLTVT.

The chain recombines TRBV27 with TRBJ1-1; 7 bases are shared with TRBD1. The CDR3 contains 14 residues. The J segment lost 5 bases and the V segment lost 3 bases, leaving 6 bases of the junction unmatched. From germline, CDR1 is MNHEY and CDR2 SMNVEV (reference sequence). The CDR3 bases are TGTGCCAGCAGTTTTACAGGGGCGGCGACTGAAGCTTTCTTT. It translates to CASSFTGAATEAFF.

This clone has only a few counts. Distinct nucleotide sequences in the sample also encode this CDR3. The CDR3 reads CASSLPSLNTEAFF. The CDR3 nucleotides are TGCGCCAGCAGCTTGCCCAGCCTGAACACTGAAGCTTTCTTT. The chain is built from TRBV5-1 and TRBJ1-1, with D hard to call. This CDR3 is 14 amino acids long. The V gene lost 1 base and the J gene lost 0 bases, with 7 bases spanning the gap. Germline V gives CDR1 SGHRS, CDR2 YFSETQ.

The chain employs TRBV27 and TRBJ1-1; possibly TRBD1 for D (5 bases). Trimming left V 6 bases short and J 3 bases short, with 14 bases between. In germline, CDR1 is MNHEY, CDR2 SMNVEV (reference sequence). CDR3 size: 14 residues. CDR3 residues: CASRHVGGDTEAFF. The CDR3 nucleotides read TGTGCCAGCAGACATGTGGGGGGGGACACTGAAGCTTTCTTT.